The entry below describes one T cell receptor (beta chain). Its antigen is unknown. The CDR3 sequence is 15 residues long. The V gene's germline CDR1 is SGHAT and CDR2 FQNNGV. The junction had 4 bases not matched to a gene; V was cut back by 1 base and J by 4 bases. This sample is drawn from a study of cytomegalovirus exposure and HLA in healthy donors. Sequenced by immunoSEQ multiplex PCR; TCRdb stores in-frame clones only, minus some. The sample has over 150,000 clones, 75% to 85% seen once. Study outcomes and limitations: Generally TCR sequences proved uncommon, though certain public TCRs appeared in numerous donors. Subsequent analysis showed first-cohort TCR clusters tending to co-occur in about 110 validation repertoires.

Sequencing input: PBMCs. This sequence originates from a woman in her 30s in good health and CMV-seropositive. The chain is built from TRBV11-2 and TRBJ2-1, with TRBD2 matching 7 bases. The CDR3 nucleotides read TGTGCCAGCAGCTTAGTTCTAGCGGCATACAATGAGCAGTTCTTC. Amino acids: CASSLVLAAYNEQFF.